Reported below is one T cell receptor (beta chain). This entry comes from a study of early T cells in non-severe SARS-CoV-2 infection. Across the study: Chains were unpaired, as sequencing was done on bulk RNA from unsorted whole blood.

TCRdb re-called the 5' RACE reads with MiXCR, one entry per CDR3 protein. The data show 39,000 or so distinct CDR3 sequences, around 6% seen once. The CDR3 consists of 14 residues. Per germline, CDR1 SGHVS and CDR2 FNYEAQ. The germline V and J ends were trimmed by 1 base and 11 bases, with 14 bases remaining between them. This sequence joins TRBV7-6 and TRBJ2-2; D remains unclear. The TCR sequence derives from an adult who was a healthcare worker with PCR-confirmed SARS-CoV-2 infection or an uninfected control (not recorded which). The sample consisted of whole blood, taken at baseline. The CDR3 bases are TGTGCCAGCAGCTTAGGAGCCGACGAAGGAGAGCTGTTTTTT. Translating gives CASSLGADEGELFF. Combining the CDR3 with reference TRBV7-6 and TRBJ2-2 gives the whole variable domain GAGVSQSPRYKVTKRGQDVALRCDPISGHVSLYWYRQALGQGPEFLTYFNYEAQQDKSGLPNDRFSAERPEGSISTLTIQRTEQRDSAMYRCASSLGADEGELFFGEGSRLTVL.